This TCR beta chain was found in a study of breast tumors, draining lymph nodes, adjacent tissues. Overall study results and limits: The lymph node origin of tumor T cells was framed as consistent with a hypothesis, not demonstrated. Findings are consistent with lymph node origin and intratumoral expansion of most tumor T cells. Tumors had less TCR diversity than lymph nodes, more than nontumor tissue. Luminal-like breast cancer showed significantly greater tumor-nontumor repertoire similarity than basal-like breast cancer did.

Samples came from axillary lymph nodes draining the breast cancer. The V segment lost 7 bases and the J segment 2 bases; nucleotides outside the gene matches: 6. Per the germline V gene, CDR1 is SNHLY and CDR2 is FYNNEI. CDR3 length: 15 amino acids. TCRdb re-derived calls from the multiplex PCR reads in MiXCR, one entry per CDR3 protein. In the table there are roughly 120,000 distinct CDR3 sequences, 15% to 20% of which are singletons. The table lists this clonotype with many counts. Its matching antigen is unknown. This chain joins TRBV2 and TRBJ2-3; 10 bases are a match to TRBD1. Sequencing used axillary lymph node tissue. The clonotype was recovered from a female donor with breast cancer. Some clones in this sample may be carry-over from other donors' samples. Here the CDR3 reads CASNSGTGVTDTQYF. The CDR3 DNA is TGTGCCAGCAATTCCGGGACAGGGGTCACAGATACGCAGTATTTT.